The source of this TCR beta chain is a study of OX40 agonist ivuxolimab in advanced cancers. Study-level findings and limits: On average, CD8+ T cells showed a greater number of expanded clones than CD4+.

The germline gives CDR1 MDHEN, CDR2 SYDVKM. The CDR3 contains 14 residues. Unmatched junction bases numbered 5, after V lost 9 bases and J lost 3 bases. Points on this clone: Its antigen remains unidentified.

Some clones are missing from TCRdb's copy, which holds only in-frame ones; the method was immunoSEQ multiplex PCR. The sample lists about 110,000 clones, under 95% occurring once. Prior autoimmune disease or systemic immunosuppression barred patients. The origin of this receptor is an adult with an advanced solid tumor such as melanoma, head and neck, liver or kidney cancer. The chain links TRBV28 to TRBJ1-1, with 12 positions matching TRBD1. The source was CD4+ or CD8+ T cells sorted from blood, collected in a trial of the OX40 agonist ivuxolimab. CDR3: CARGQGAGDTEAFF. The CDR3 DNA reads as TGTGCCAGGGGACAGGGGGCCGGGGACACTGAAGCTTTCTTT. Together with reference TRBV28 and TRBJ1-1, the CDR3 gives the full variable domain: DVKVTQSSRYLVKRTGEKVFLECVQDMDHENMFWYRQDPGLGLRLIYFSYDVKMKEKGDIPEGYSVSREKKERFSLILESASTNQTSMYLCARGQGAGDTEAFFGQGTRLTVV.